This T cell receptor beta chain derives from a study of blood T cell repertoires in COVID-19. Study details: Researchers got acute and convalescent COVID-19 samples from the United States, Italy and Spain. Nucleic acid was either cDNA or gDNA, and it came from T cells, B-cell-depleted T cells, or PBMCs.

In the original processing: Reference gene primer amplification in the assay estimated nucleated cell counts. The assay was immunoSEQ multiplex PCR, and TCRdb's table has in-frame clones only and misses some. V and J calls and clone size follow that table, whereas D and trimming were derived from the DNA. The sample consists of 150,000 to 200,000 clones, roughly nine tenths of them appearing once. V was cut by 4 bases and J by 6 bases, with 17 bases left in between. This CDR3 has 15 residues. Germline CDR1 MDHEN, CDR2 SYDVKM. The sequenced sample consisted of peripheral blood. This receptor was taken from a man between 65 and 85 years old with active or convalescent COVID-19. The V call is TRBV28, the J call TRBJ2-3, with D possibly matching TRBD1 (6 bases). The CDR3 DNA reads as TGTGCCAGCAGTTCACCCCCTGGGACATCCGATACGCAGTATTTT. Protein product: CASSSPPGTSDTQYF.